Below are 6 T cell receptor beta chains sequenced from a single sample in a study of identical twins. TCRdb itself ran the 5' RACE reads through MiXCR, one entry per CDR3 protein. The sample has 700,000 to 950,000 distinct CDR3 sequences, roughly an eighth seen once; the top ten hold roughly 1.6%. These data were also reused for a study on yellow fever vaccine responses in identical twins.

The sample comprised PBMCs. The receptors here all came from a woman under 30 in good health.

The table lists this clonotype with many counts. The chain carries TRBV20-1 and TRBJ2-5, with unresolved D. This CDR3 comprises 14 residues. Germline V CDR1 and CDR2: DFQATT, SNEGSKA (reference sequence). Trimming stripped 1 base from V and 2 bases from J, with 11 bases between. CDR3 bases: TGCAGTGCTAGAGGGGGTTTTGGGCAAGAGACCCAGTACTTC. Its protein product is CSARGGFGQETQYF.

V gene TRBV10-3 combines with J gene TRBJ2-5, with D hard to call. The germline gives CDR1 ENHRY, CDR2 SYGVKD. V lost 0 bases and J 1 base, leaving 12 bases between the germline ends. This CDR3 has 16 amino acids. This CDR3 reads CAISESSNTRQETQYF. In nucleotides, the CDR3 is TGTGCCATCAGTGAGTCCTCGAATACTCGCCAAGAGACCCAGTACTTC.

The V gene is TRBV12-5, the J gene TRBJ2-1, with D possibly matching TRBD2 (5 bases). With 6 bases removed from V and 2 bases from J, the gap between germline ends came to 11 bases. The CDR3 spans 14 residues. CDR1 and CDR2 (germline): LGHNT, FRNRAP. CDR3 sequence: CASGPPLAYNEQFF. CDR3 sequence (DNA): TGTGCTAGTGGCCCCCCACTAGCCTACAATGAGCAGTTCTTC.

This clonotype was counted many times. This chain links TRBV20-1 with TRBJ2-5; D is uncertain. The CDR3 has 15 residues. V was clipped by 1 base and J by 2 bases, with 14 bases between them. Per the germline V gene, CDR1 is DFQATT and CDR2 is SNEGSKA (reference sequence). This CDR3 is CSARGWTEPQETQYF. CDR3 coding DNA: TGCAGTGCTAGAGGCTGGACCGAACCTCAAGAGACCCAGTACTTC.

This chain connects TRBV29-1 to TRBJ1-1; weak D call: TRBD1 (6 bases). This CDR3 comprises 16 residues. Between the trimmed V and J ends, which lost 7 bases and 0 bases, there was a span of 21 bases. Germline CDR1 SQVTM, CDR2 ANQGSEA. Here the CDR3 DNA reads TGCAGCGCGGACCCCTTCCAGGGGATAATGAACACTGAAGCTTTCTTT. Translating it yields CSADPFQGIMNTEAFF. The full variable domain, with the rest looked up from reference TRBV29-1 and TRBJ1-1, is SAVISQKPSRDICQRGTSLTIQCQVDSQVTMMFWYRQQPGQSLTLIATANQGSEATYESGFVIDKFPISRPNLTFSTLTVSNMSPEDSSIYLCSADPFQGIMNTEAFFGQGTRLTVV.

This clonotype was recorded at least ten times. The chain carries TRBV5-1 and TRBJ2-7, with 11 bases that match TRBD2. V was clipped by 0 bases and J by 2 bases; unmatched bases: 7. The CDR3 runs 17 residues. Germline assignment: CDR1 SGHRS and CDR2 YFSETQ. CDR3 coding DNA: TGCGCCAGCAGCTTGGAACGACTAGCGGGACCCCCCTACGAGCAGTACTTC. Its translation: CASSLERLAGPPYEQYF.